This TCR beta chain was observed in a study of beta chain features in type 1 diabetes. CDR1 and CDR2 from the germline V gene are ENHRY and SYGVKD. The V segment lost 3 bases and the J segment 2 bases; nucleotides outside the gene matches: 5. This CDR3 spans 15 amino acids. cDNA synthesis used the whole RNA isolate, giving expressed TCRB sequences. Sequenced by immunoSEQ multiplex PCR; TCRdb stores in-frame clones only, minus some. The table records fewer than 500,000 clones, approximately 15% of them present only once. This clone was picked up a small number of times. Sequencing was performed on naive CD4+ T cells from blood. V is TRBV10-3 and J is TRBJ2-7; 9 bases line up with TRBD1. This TCR was sampled from a man aged 30 to 39 in good health. As DNA, the CDR3 is TGTGCCATCAGTGAAACGGACAGGGGACCCTACGAGCAGTACTTC. Translated: CAISETDRGPYEQYF.